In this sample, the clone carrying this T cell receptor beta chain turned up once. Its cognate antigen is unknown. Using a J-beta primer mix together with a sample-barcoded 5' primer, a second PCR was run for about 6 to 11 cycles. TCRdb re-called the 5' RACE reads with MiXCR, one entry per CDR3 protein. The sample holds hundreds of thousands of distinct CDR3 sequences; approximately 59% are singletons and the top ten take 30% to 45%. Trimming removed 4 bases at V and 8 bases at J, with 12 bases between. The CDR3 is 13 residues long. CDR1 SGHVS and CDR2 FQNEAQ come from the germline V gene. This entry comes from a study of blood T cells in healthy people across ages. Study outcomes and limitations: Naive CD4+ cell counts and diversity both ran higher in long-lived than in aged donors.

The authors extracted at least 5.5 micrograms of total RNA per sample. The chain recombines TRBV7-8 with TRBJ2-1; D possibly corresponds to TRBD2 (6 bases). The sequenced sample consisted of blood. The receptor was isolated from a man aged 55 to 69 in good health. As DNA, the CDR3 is TGTGCCAGCAGCTCAACGACTAGAGATGAGCAGTTCTTC. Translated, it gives CASSSTTRDEQFF. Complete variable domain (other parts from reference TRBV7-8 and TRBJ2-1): GAGVSQSPRYKVAKRGQDVALRCDPISGHVSLFWYQQALGQGPEFLTYFQNEAQLDKSGLPSDRFFAERPEGSVSTLKIQRTQQEDSAVYLCASSSTTRDEQFFGPGTRLTVL.